This TCR beta chain was obtained from a study of shared clonotypes between healthy human individuals. A CD45RA-negative memory subset and a CD45RA+ naive subset were separated from the CD4+ cells. To note about this clone: The same CDR3 arises from other DNA sequences in this sample as well.

Trimming stripped 4 bases from V and 4 bases from J, with 11 bases between. CDR1 and CDR2 from the germline V gene are SNHLY and FYNNEI. The CDR3 has 13 amino acids. Researchers ran the assay at a deep level. This table comes from immunoSEQ multiplex PCR, and its TCRdb copy is limited to in-frame clones, with some not included. The sample contains 2 million to 2.5 million clones, 90% to 95% of which appear only once. V usage is TRBV2 and J usage is TRBJ2-7; D may be TRBD1 (6 bases). Sequenced sample: naive CD4+ T cells from PBMCs. Subset specified: CD45RA+ positively selected. The receptor was isolated from a man aged 18 to 30 in good health. Some clones in this sample may be carry-over from other donors' samples. DNA for the CDR3: TGTGCCAGCAGTGTGCAGGGGCGATACGAGCAGTACTTC. Protein product: CASSVQGRYEQYF. Filled out from reference TRBV2 and TRBJ2-7, the complete variable domain reads EPEVTQTPSHQVTQMGQEVILRCVPISNHLYFYWYRQILGQKVEFLVSFYNNEISEKSEIFDDQFSVERPDGSNFTLKIRSTKLEDSAMYFCASSVQGRYEQYFGPGTRLTVT.